This entry is about one TCR beta chain. Antigen: not known. As every portion of the isolated RNA was reverse transcribed, the sequencing read expressed TCRB transcripts. Clones were sequenced by immunoSEQ multiplex PCR, and TCRdb holds only the in-frame ones, with some missing. This table holds 640,000 or so clones, over 12% found once. This CDR3 region has 15 residues. Trimming removed 3 bases from V and 1 base from J; junction bases left unmatched: 6. The V gene's germline CDR1 is SGDLS and CDR2 YYNGEE. The single heparinised draw taken from each donor contained about 110 mL of blood on average. This sample is drawn from a study of beta chain features in type 1 diabetes. Study-wide results and limits: Significant though moderate, a shortening of TCRB CDR3s appeared in all four CD4+ subsets of Type 1 diabetes patients. Naive, central memory and Treg TCRB repertoires appeared more alike in patients than in healthy donors.

The sample consisted of naive CD4+ T cells from blood. The sequence was collected from a man between 18 and 35 years old with type 1 diabetes. J is TRBJ2-5 and V is TRBV9; 7 bases align to TRBD1. CDR3 DNA: TGTGCCAGCAGCGCCGCACAGGGGCTCCAAGAGACCCAGTACTTC. It codes for CASSAAQGLQETQYF. Combining the CDR3 with reference TRBV9 and TRBJ2-5 gives the whole variable domain DSGVTQTPKHLITATGQRVTLRCSPRSGDLSVYWYQQSLDQGLQFLIQYYNGEERAKGNILERFSAQQFPDLHSELNLSSLELGDSALYFCASSAAQGLQETQYFGPGTRLLVL.